One and the same sample provided the 25 T cell receptor beta chains below, sequenced in a study of CD8+CD57+ T cells in acquired aplastic anemia. CDR3 and TCR beta VDJ profiling relied on genomic DNA as the template. A single record per CDR3 protein comes from TCRdb applying MiXCR to the reads. This table holds around 180,000 distinct CDR3 sequences, 55% to 75% found once. Sequenced material: sorted CD4+, CD8+, or CD8+CD57+ T cells (not recorded which) from PBMCs. The source is a human donor in good health.

At least ten counts were recorded for this clonotype. The chain employs TRBV5-8 and TRBJ2-7; 11 nucleotides line up with TRBD2. With 6 bases clipped from V and 1 base from J, the junction kept 9 bases outside the gene matches. Germline V CDR1 and CDR2: SGHTS, YDEGEE. The CDR3 sequence is 16 residues long. In DNA form, the CDR3 reads TGTGCCAGCACCCTTAGTGGGACTAGCGGATCCTACGAGCAGTACTTC. It yields the protein CASTLSGTSGSYEQYF.

This clonotype was seen many times. This sequence joins TRBV10-3 and TRBJ2-1; D may match TRBD1 or TRBD2 (5 bases each). With 10 bases removed from V and 4 bases from J, the gap between germline ends came to 17 bases. The CDR3 is 14 residues long. The germline CDR1 and CDR2 sequences are ENHRY and SYGVKD. CDR3 in amino acids: CATQDSRGYNEQFF. In DNA, the CDR3 is TGTGCCACCCAGGACTCGAGGGGTTACAATGAGCAGTTCTTC.

The chain is built from TRBV5-6 and TRBJ2-7, with D unresolved. Germline CDR1 reads SGHDT; CDR2 reads YYEEEE. CDR3 size: 14 residues. Trimming stripped 2 bases from V and 5 bases from J, with 14 bases between. CDR3 sequence: CASSLGVGSHEQYF. Here the CDR3 DNA reads TGTGCCAGCAGCTTAGGCGTGGGGTCCCACGAGCAGTACTTC.

The chain combines TRBV15 with TRBJ2-7; TRBD2 might be the D (6 bases). V lost 3 bases and J 2 bases, leaving 20 bases between the germline ends. Germline V gene sequence: CDR1 LNHNV, CDR2 YYDKDF (reference sequence). This CDR3 has 17 residues. In nucleotides, the CDR3 is TGTGCCACCAGCAGTGCTAGCGACCACCCGGTTGCCTACGAGCAGTACTTC. Amino acid sequence: CATSSASDHPVAYEQYF.

A remark on this clonotype: A read error is possible here, since a much larger clone lies one base away. V gene TRBV4-1 combines with J gene TRBJ1-1, with 7 nucleotides matching TRBD1. The CDR3 runs to 16 residues. After removal of 3 bases from V and 0 bases from J, the junction contained 7 bases not matched to a gene. Germline V gives CDR1 MGHRA, CDR2 YSYEKL. The chain's CDR3 is CASSHPGTDMNTEAFF. Written as DNA, the CDR3 is TGCGCCAGCAGCCATCCCGGGACAGACATGAACACTGAAGCTTTCTTT.

This chain connects TRBV29-1 to TRBJ2-5; 7 positions match TRBD2. Germline V CDR1 and CDR2: SQVTM, ANQGSEA. CDR3 length: 12 residues. Trimming removed 4 bases from V and 4 bases from J; junction bases left unmatched: 3. CDR3 protein: CSVGGGGETQYF. As DNA, the CDR3 is TGCAGCGTTGGGGGCGGGGGAGAGACCCAGTACTTC.

This clonotype appeared a single time. The rearrangement uses TRBV10-3 and TRBJ2-3, with D hard to call. Looked up from germline, CDR1 is ENHRY and CDR2 is SYGVKD. The CDR3 is 10 residues long. Trimming removed 8 bases at V and 6 bases at J, with 6 bases between. As DNA, the CDR3 is TGTGCCATCCCCAACGATACGCAGTATTTT. Translated: CAIPNDTQYF.

This chain links TRBV7-9 with TRBJ1-1; 8 bases match TRBD1. CDR3 size: 15 residues. Losses at the gene ends were 5 bases for V and 0 bases for J; bases not matched to a gene: 5. Germline lookup yields CDR1 SEHNR and CDR2 FQNEAQ (reference sequence). For the CDR3, the DNA is TGTGCCAGCAGCGCCATGGACAGGGTGAACACTGAAGCTTTCTTT. Its protein is CASSAMDRVNTEAFF.

The rearrangement joins TRBV7-9 to TRBJ2-5; 9 nucleotides line up with TRBD1. Germline CDR1 is SEHNR and CDR2 is FQNEAQ (reference sequence). This CDR3 is built from 16 residues. The ends lost 1 base at V and 3 bases at J; junction bases unmatched: 6. This CDR3 reads CASSLGLDRGEETQYF. CDR3 coding DNA: TGTGCCAGCAGCTTAGGCCTGGACAGGGGAGAAGAGACCCAGTACTTC.

The chain carries TRBV7-6 and TRBJ2-1, with TRBD1 as a possible D gene (6 bases). In germline, CDR1 is SGHVS, CDR2 FNYEAQ. Trimming took 1 base from V and 4 from J, leaving 11 bases between them. CDR3 length equals 15 residues. For the CDR3, the DNA is TGTGCCAGCAGCTTAGGACTGACAGGTTACAATGAGCAGTTCTTC. Its translation is CASSLGLTGYNEQFF.

This clonotype was observed a handful of times. This may be a read error, as it is one base from a much larger clone. The genes are TRBV20-1 and TRBJ1-1, with 7 bases matching TRBD1. The CDR3 is made up of 18 amino acids. CDR1 DFQATT and CDR2 SNEGSKA come from the germline V gene (reference sequence). The DNA for the CDR3 is TGCAGTGCTAGAGGGACGGGGACAGAAACTTTCATGAACATTGAAGCTTTCTTT. It is translated as CSARGTGTETFMNIEAFF.

This chain joins TRBV15 and TRBJ2-1; 16 positions match TRBD2. The germline V gene has CDR1 LNHNV and CDR2 YYDKDF (reference sequence). With 3 bases clipped from V and 7 bases from J, the junction kept 9 bases outside the gene matches. The CDR3 contains 18 residues. In DNA, the CDR3 is TGTGCCACCAGCAGCCAAGGGGGACTAGCGGGAGGGGATAATGAGCAGTTCTTC. This encodes CATSSQGGLAGGDNEQFF.

This clonotype was observed once. This chain links TRBV10-3 with TRBJ1-2, with 9 bases lining up with TRBD1. V shed 6 bases, J shed 5 bases, and the junction held 13 bases outside the gene matches. This CDR3 is 16 amino acids long. Germline lookup yields CDR1 ENHRY and CDR2 SYGVKD. The CDR3, as DNA: TGTGCCATCAGGCACAAGGAAGGACAGGGGCAGTATGGCTACACCTTC. It translates to CAIRHKEGQGQYGYTF.

This chain uses TRBV20-1 with TRBJ2-7; D is perhaps TRBD2 (5 bases). Trimming pared 3 bases from V and 3 bases from J, leaving 12 bases between. Germline V CDR1 and CDR2: DFQATT, SNEGSKA (reference sequence). The CDR3 contains 13 residues. The CDR3 region has the DNA TGCAGTGCTAGTGGCGGGCCCCTCTACGAGCAGTACTTC. This codes for CSASGGPLYEQYF.

This chain uses TRBV2 with TRBJ2-7; D call uncertain. The germline V and J ends were trimmed by 5 bases and 1 base, with 9 bases remaining between them. The CDR3 is 13 residues long. Germline-derived CDR1 and CDR2 are SNHLY and FYNNEI. The chain's CDR3 is CASSSRTSYEQYF. Written as DNA, the CDR3 is TGTGCCAGCAGTTCTAGGACGTCCTACGAGCAGTACTTC.

This sequence joins TRBV5-1 and TRBJ2-6; D is unresolved. Germline assignment: CDR1 SGHRS and CDR2 YFSETQ. Trimming left V 4 bases short and J 4 bases short, with 12 bases between. The CDR3 contains 15 residues. The CDR3 DNA reads as TGCGCCAGCAGCACCCAACTTGCCGGGGCCAACGTCCTGACTTTC. As protein: CASSTQLAGANVLTF.

V usage is TRBV15 and J usage is TRBJ1-6; TRBD1 matches 11 bases. The CDR3 has 19 amino acids. Per the germline V gene, CDR1 is LNHNV and CDR2 is YYDKDF (reference sequence). The ends lost 2 bases at V and 6 bases at J; junction bases unmatched: 12. The CDR3 DNA sequence: TGTGCCACCAGCAGACCATTTCCGGGACAGGGGGTTTGTAATTCACCCCTCCACTTT. It codes for CATSRPFPGQGVCNSPLHF.

Turning to this clonotype: The junction and the germline gene differ at one end; a read error may be behind it. This chain joins TRBV10-3 and TRBJ1-2; 9 bases align to TRBD1. CDR1 is ENHRY and CDR2 is SYGVKD in the germline V gene. This CDR3 has 13 amino acids. The CDR3 loop reads CAISPGDRAGLNF. The CDR3 DNA follows: TGTGCCATCAGTCCTGGGGACAGGGCGGGATTAAACTTC.

CDR3 protein: CSARDLGGGRETQYF. The CDR3 DNA reads TGCAGTGCTAGAGATTTGGGGGGCGGTCGGGAGACCCAGTACTTC. The chain links TRBV20-1 to TRBJ2-5; the D gene could be TRBD1 or TRBD2 (6 bases each). The CDR3 length is 15 residues. Germline assignment: CDR1 DFQATT and CDR2 SNEGSKA (reference sequence). Between the trimmed V and J ends, which lost 0 bases and 5 bases, there was a span of 16 bases.

DNA of the CDR3: TGCGCCAGCAGCCAAGGCCAGCGGGAGGACTACGAGCAGTACTTC. It specifies CASSQGQREDYEQYF. This chain connects TRBV4-1 to TRBJ2-7, with 9 bases matching TRBD2. There are 15 residues in the CDR3. The germline V gene encodes CDR1 MGHRA and CDR2 YSYEKL. The V gene end was trimmed by 1 base and the J gene end by 3 bases; junction bases not matched to a gene: 4.

This chain uses TRBV20-1 with TRBJ2-2; 10 bases agree with TRBD1. Trimming removed 1 base from V and 14 bases from J; junction bases left unmatched: 4. The CDR3 sequence is 12 residues long. Germline V gene sequence: CDR1 DFQATT, CDR2 SNEGSKA (reference sequence). CDR3 sequence reads: CSARGTGGSLFF. For the CDR3, the DNA is TGCAGTGCTAGAGGGACAGGGGGGAGTCTGTTTTTT.

V is TRBV2 and J is TRBJ1-1, with D possibly matching TRBD1 (6 bases). The CDR3 runs 11 residues. V was cut by 8 bases and J by 4 bases, with 8 bases left in between. Germline V gene sequence: CDR1 SNHLY, CDR2 FYNNEI. CDR3 nucleotide sequence: TGTGCCAGCCAGGGGAGCACTGAAGCTTTCTTT. Translated, it gives CASQGSTEAFF.

Concerning this clonotype itself: At one of its ends the junction is not consistent with the germline gene, which may arise from a read error. The chain links TRBV5-1 to TRBJ2-7; D unclear. The CDR3 has 13 residues. The V gene's germline CDR1 is SGHRS and CDR2 YFSETQ. CDR3 sequence (DNA): TGTGCCAGCAGCTTGAGGAATTCCTACGAGCAGTACTTC. Residues: CASSLRNSYEQYF.

CDR3 in amino acids: CASRGQSNEQYF. In DNA form, the CDR3 reads TGTGCCAGCAGGGGGCAGTCCAACGAGCAGTACTTC. This sequence joins TRBV2 and TRBJ2-7; D may be TRBD1 (5 bases). The CDR3 is 12 residues long. Deletions cut 6 bases from V and 5 bases from J, with 11 bases between. Germline CDR1 is SNHLY and CDR2 is FYNNEI.

V usage is TRBV2 and J usage is TRBJ1-2; D gene ambiguous. The CDR3 consists of 13 residues. The germline CDR1 and CDR2 sequences are SNHLY and FYNNEI. The germline V and J ends were trimmed by 6 bases and 7 bases, with 15 bases remaining between them. The DNA of the CDR3 is TGTGCCAGCAGCTTGATGGGTTTTCTTGGCTACACCTTC. This translates into CASSLMGFLGYTF.